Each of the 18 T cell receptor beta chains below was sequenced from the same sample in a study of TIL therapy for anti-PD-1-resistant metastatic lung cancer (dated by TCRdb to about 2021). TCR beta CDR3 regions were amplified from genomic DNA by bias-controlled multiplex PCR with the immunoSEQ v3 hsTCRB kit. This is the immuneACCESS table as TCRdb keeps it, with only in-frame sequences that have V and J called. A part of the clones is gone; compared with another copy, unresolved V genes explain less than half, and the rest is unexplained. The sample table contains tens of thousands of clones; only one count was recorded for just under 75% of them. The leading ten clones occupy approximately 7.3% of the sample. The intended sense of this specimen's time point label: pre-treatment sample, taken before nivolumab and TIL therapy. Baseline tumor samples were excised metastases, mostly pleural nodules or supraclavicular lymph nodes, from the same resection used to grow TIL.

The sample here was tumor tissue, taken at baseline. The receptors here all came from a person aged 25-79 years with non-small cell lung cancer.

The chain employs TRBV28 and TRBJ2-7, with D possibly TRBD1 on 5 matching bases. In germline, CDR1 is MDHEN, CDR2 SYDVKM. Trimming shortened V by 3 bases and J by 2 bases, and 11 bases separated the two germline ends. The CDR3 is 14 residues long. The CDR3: CASSFSTETYEQYF. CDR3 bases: TGTGCCAGCAGTTTTTCGACAGAGACCTACGAGCAGTACTTC. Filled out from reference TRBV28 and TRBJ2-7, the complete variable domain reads DVKVTQSSRYLVKRTGEKVFLECVQDMDHENMFWYRQDPGLGLRLIYFSYDVKMKEKGDIPEGYSVSREKKERFSLILESASTNQTSMYLCASSFSTETYEQYFGPGTRLTVT.

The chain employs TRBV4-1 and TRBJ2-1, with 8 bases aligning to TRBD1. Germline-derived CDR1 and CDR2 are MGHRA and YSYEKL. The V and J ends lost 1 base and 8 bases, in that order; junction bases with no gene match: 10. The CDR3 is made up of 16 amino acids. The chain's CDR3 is CASSQVTQGAGDEQFF. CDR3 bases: TGCGCCAGCAGCCAAGTAACGCAGGGGGCAGGCGATGAGCAGTTCTTC.

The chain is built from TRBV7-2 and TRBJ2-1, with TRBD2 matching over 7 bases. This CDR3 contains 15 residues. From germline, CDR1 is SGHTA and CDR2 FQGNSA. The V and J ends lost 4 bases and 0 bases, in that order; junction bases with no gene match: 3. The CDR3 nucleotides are TGTGCCAGCAGCTGGGTAGCGGGCTCCTACAATGAGCAGTTCTTC. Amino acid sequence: CASSWVAGSYNEQFF. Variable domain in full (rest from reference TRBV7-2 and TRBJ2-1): GAGVSQSPSNKVTEKGKDVELRCDPISGHTALYWYRQSLGQGLEFLIYFQGNSAPDKSGLPSDRFSAERTGGSVSTLTIQRTQQEDSAVYLCASSWVAGSYNEQFFGPGTRLTVL.

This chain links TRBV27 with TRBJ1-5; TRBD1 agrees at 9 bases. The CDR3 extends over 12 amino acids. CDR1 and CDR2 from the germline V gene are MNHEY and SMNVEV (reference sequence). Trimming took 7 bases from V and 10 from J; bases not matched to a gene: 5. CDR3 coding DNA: TGTGCCAGCAAGACAGGGGGAAGACCCCAGCATTTT. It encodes CASKTGGRPQHF.

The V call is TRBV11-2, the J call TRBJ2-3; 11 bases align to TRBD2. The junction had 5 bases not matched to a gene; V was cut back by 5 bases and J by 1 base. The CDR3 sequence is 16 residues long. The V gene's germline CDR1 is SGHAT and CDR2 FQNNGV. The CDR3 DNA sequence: TGTGCCAGCAGCCTAGCGGGGGGTGCGGGCACAGATACGCAGTATTTT. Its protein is CASSLAGGAGTDTQYF.

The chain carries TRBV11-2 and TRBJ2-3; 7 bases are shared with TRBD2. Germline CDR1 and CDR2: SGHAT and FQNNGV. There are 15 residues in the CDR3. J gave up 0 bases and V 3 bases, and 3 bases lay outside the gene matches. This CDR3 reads CASSFNGGSTDTQYF. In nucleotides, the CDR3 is TGTGCCAGCAGCTTCAACGGGGGGAGCACAGATACGCAGTATTTT.

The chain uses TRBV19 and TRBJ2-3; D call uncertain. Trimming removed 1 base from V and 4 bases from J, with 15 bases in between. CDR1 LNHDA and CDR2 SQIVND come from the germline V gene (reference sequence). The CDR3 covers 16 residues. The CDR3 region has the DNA TGTGCCAGTAGTATAGGCCCTCGTTCGGCTGCAGATACGCAGTATTTT. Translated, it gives CASSIGPRSAADTQYF. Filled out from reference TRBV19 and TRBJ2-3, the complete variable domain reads DGGITQSPKYLFRKEGQNVTLSCEQNLNHDAMYWYRQDPGQGLRLIYYSQIVNDFQKGDIAEGYSVSREKKESFPLTVTSAQKNPTAFYLCASSIGPRSAADTQYFGPGTRLTVL.

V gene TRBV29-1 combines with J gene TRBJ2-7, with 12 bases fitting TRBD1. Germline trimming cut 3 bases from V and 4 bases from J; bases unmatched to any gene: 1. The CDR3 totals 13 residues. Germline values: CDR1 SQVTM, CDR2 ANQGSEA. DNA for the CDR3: TGCAGCGTTGAGGGACAGGGGGCTTACGAGCAGTACTTC. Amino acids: CSVEGQGAYEQYF.

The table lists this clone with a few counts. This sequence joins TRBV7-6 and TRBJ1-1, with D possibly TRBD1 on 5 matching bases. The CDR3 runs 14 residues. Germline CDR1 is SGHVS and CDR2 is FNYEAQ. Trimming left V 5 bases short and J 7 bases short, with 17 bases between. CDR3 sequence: CASSPNLRDGEAFF. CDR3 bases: TGTGCCAGCAGCCCAAACCTTCGGGACGGTGAAGCTTTCTTT. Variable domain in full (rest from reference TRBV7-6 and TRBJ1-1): GAGVSQSPRYKVTKRGQDVALRCDPISGHVSLYWYRQALGQGPEFLTYFNYEAQQDKSGLPNDRFSAERPEGSISTLTIQRTEQRDSAMYRCASSPNLRDGEAFFGQGTRLTVV.

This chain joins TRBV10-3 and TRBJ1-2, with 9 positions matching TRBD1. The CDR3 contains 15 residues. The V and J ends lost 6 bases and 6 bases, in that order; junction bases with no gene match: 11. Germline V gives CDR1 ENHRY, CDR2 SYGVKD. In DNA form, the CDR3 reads TGTGCCATCAGCCGGACAGGGGACGTCGGGGATGGCTACACCTTC. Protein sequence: CAISRTGDVGDGYTF.

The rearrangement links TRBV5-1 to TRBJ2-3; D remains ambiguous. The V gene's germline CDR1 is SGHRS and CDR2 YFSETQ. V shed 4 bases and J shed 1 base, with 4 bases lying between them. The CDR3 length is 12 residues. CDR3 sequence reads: CASSTGTDTQYF. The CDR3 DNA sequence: TGCGCCAGCAGCACTGGCACAGATACGCAGTATTTT.

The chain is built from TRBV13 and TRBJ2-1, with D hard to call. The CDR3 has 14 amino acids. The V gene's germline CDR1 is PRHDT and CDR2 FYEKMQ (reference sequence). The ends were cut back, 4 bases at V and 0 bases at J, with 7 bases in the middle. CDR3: CASSSRSSYNEQFF. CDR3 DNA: TGTGCCAGCAGCTCTCGAAGCTCCTACAATGAGCAGTTCTTC.

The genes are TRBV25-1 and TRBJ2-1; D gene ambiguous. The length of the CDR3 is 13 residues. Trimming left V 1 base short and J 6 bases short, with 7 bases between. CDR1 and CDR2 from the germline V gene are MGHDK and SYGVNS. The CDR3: CASSELGRNEQFF. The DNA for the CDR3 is TGTGCCAGCAGTGAATTAGGTCGCAATGAGCAGTTCTTC. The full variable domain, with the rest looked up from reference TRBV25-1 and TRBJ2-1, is EADIYQTPRYLVIGTGKKITLECSQTMGHDKMYWYQQDPGMELHLIHYSYGVNSTEKGDLSSESTVSRIRTEHFPLTLESARPSHTSQYLCASSELGRNEQFFGPGTRLTVL.

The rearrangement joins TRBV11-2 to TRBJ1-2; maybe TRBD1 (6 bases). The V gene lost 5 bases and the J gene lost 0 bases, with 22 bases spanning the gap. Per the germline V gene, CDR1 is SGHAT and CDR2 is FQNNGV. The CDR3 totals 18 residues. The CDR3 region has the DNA TGTGCCAGCAGCCATTCCCAGGGCCTCGGGGGGCCTAACTATGGCTACACCTTC. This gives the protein CASSHSQGLGGPNYGYTF. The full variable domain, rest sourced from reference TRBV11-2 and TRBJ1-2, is EAGVAQSPRYKIIEKRQSVAFWCNPISGHATLYWYQQILGQGPKLLIQFQNNGVVDDSQLPKDRFSAERLKGVDSTLKIQPAKLEDSAVYLCASSHSQGLGGPNYGYTFGSGTRLTVV.

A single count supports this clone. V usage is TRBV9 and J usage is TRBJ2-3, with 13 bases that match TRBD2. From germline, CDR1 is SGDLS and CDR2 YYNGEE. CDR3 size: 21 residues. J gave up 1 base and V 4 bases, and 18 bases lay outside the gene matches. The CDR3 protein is CASSPWGRLLAGGRGTDTQYF. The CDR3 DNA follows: TGTGCCAGCAGCCCCTGGGGTCGACTACTAGCGGGGGGGCGGGGCACAGATACGCAGTATTTT.

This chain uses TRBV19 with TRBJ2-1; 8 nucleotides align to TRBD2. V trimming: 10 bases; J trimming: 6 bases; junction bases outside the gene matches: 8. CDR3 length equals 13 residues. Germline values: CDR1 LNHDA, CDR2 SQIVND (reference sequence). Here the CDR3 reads CATRGGSINEQFF. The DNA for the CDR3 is TGTGCCACTCGGGGGGGCTCAATCAATGAGCAGTTCTTC.

The CDR3 protein is CASPETGEDGYTF. CDR3 nucleotide sequence: TGTGCCAGCCCTGAAACAGGGGAAGATGGCTACACCTTC. This chain joins TRBV6-1 and TRBJ1-2; 7 bases match TRBD1. The CDR3 has 13 amino acids. CDR1 MNHNS and CDR2 SASEGT come from the germline V gene. V shed 8 bases and J 6 bases; nucleotides not matched to a gene: 9.

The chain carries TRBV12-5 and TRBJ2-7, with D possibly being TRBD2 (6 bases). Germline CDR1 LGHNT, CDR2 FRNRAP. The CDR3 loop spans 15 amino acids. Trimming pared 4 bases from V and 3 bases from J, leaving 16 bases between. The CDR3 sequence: CASGSHRGAVYEQYF. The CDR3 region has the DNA TGTGCTAGTGGTTCGCACCGCGGGGCTGTCTACGAGCAGTACTTC.